The rows below give T cell receptor beta chains drawn from one sample of a study of blood T cell repertoires in COVID-19. Profiling relied on immunoSEQ multiplex PCR, and the TCRdb table lists in-frame clones only, not all of them. The sample holds over 200,000 clones, more than 85% seen once. The source material was peripheral blood. These receptors all stem from a man in his sixties with COVID-19, enrolled during active disease. CDR3s include the opening cysteine and the closing phenylalanine or tryptophan. Each record gives: D gene, V gene, clone size, J gene, CDR3 DNA, CDR3 protein. D genes are given only for firm matches. Clone size is shown for a subset of rows, as once, few, many or a class of expanded clone.

TRBD2	TRBV7-9	NA	TRBJ2-5	TGTGCCAGCAGCTTCCCGGGGAGGAGCGGGAGAGAGACCCAGTACTTC	CASSFPGRSGRETQYF
TRBD2	TRBV5-6	NA	TRBJ2-7	TGTGCCAGCAGCTTGGTTATAGCGGGTGACTACGAGCAGTACTTC	CASSLVIAGDYEQYF
NA	TRBV5-1	NA	TRBJ1-1	TGCGCCAGCAGCTTGATCGGGGGGCAAGGAAACACTGAAGCTTTCTTT	CASSLIGGQGNTEAFF
TRBD2	TRBV19	NA	TRBJ2-1	TGTGCCAGTAGAACCAGCGGGGGGTTCTACAATGAGCAGTTCTTC	CASRTSGGFYNEQFF
NA	TRBV6-1	NA	TRBJ1-4	TGTGCCAGCAGTGAAGCACCCAGGGCAACTAATGAAAAACTGTTTTTT	CASSEAPRATNEKLFF
NA	TRBV6-5	NA	TRBJ2-7	TGTGCCAGCAGTTACCGATGGACATCCACCTACGAGCAGTACTTC	CASSYRWTSTYEQYF
NA	TRBV9	few	TRBJ1-5	TGTGCCAGCAGCGCGGACACGGGCTATCGGCCCCAGCATTTT	CASSADTGYRPQHF
NA	TRBV29-1	NA	TRBJ2-7	TGCAGCGTTGATAGTTCCTACGAGCAGTACTTC	CSVDSSYEQYF
TRBD1	TRBV12-3/TRBV12-4	NA	TRBJ1-2	TGTGCCAGCAGTCCGACAGGGGCCTATGGCTACACCTTC	CASSPTGAYGYTF
NA	TRBV19	NA	TRBJ1-5	TGTGCCAGTTCTGAGAGACATAGCAATCAGCCCCAGCATTTT	CASSERHSNQPQHF
TRBD1	TRBV18	NA	TRBJ1-2	TGTGCCAGCTCCCAAGACGGGACAGGTGGTAGGACCTTC	CASSQDGTGGRTF